Given below is one TCR beta chain in context. Its specificity is unknown. The data were obtained in a study of T cells after yellow fever vaccination. Study overall: It was SMART-Seq v4 Ultra Low Input that prepared the fractions with low cell numbers. General observations from the study: Booster samples showed a return of most primary-vaccination clones (approximately 95% CD4, approximately 90% CD8).

V lost 1 base, J lost 4 bases, and 9 bases stayed unmatched. CDR3 length equals 16 residues. Looked up from germline, CDR1 is MGHRA and CDR2 is YSYEKL. TCRdb reprocessed the 5' RACE reads with MiXCR, giving one entry per CDR3 protein. Here the sample spans some 200,000 distinct CDR3 sequences, 11% being singletons. This chain connects TRBV4-1 to TRBJ1-2; the match to TRBD1 covers 7 bases. The starting material was CD8+ T cells sorted from PBMCs, obtained 15 days after the yellow fever booster vaccination. The sequence derives from a man in his late teens or twenties who received the YFV17D yellow fever vaccine. CDR3: CASSQGSGGRSYGYTF. CDR3 nucleotides: TGCGCCAGCAGCCAAGGTTCAGGGGGTCGAAGCTATGGCTACACCTTC.